This T cell receptor beta chain was documented in a study of identical twins. Study-level results: Within cord blood, abundant beta clonotypes carried fewer insertions, but memory repertoires showed no such trend.

Points on this clonotype: Antigen specificity is unknown.

Trimming cost V 3 bases and J 3 bases, with 8 bases left between them. The CDR3 has 13 residues. Template switching created a universal primer site, and the cDNA included unique molecular identifiers. A single record per CDR3 protein comes from TCRdb applying MiXCR to the 5' RACE reads. Seen here are 750,000 to 950,000 distinct CDR3 sequences, roughly an eighth observed once, and the top ten hold roughly 1.5%. The sample also formed part of further work on yellow fever vaccine responses in identical twins. That investigation notes: On the reported evidence, twins' vaccine T cell responses seemed partly convergent and partly personalized.

Sequencing was done on a sample of PBMCs. The chain is built from TRBV12-3 or TRBV12-4 and TRBJ1-1; D uncertain. The receptor was isolated from a young woman in good health. The CDR3 loop reads CASSFRRDTEAFF. The CDR3 DNA reads as TGTGCCAGCAGTTTTCGGAGAGACACTGAAGCTTTCTTT.